This T cell receptor (beta chain) was sequenced during a study of T cells in Graves' hyperthyroidism and ophthalmopathy. This CDR3 contains 14 residues. CDR1 MDHEN and CDR2 SYDVKM come from the germline V gene. Trimming took 5 bases from V and 8 from J, leaving 16 bases between them. TCR beta CDR3 regions were amplified from RNA transcripts. The HTBI primer set served for first-round RT-PCR of the TCR CDR3. TCRdb independently ran MiXCR on the multiplex PCR reads; one entry per CDR3 protein. In the table there are about 320,000 distinct CDR3 sequences, about 15% of which are singletons. The chain carries TRBV28 and TRBJ1-5; possible D gene TRBD1, 5 bases. The sequence derives from a man under 40 with Graves' hyperthyroidism. The sample consisted of blood. CDR3 sequence: CASSPPMRGKPQHF. CDR3 bases: TGTGCCAGCAGTCCCCCCATGCGGGGCAAGCCCCAGCATTTT. Full variable domain (missing parts from reference TRBV28 and TRBJ1-5): DVKVTQSSRYLVKRTGEKVFLECVQDMDHENMFWYRQDPGLGLRLIYFSYDVKMKEKGDIPEGYSVSREKKERFSLILESASTNQTSMYLCASSPPMRGKPQHFGDGTRLSIL.